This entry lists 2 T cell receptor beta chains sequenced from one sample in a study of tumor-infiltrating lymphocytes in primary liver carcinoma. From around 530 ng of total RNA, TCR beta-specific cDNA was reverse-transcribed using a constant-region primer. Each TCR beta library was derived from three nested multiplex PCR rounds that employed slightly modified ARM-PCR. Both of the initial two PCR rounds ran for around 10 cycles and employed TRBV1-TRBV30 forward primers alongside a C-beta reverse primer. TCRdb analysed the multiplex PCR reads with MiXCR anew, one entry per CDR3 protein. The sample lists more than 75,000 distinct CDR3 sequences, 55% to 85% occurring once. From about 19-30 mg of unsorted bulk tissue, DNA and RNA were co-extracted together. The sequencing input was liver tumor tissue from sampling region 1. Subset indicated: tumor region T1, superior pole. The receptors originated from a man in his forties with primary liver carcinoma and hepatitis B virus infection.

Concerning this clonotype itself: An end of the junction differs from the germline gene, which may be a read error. The CDR3 sequence: CASSFDRDRVDSGELFF. CDR3 sequence (DNA): TGTGCCAGCAGCTTTGATCGGGACAGGGTCGACTCCGGGGAGCTATTTTTT. This rearrangement joins TRBV11-2 to TRBJ2-2, with 9 bases that match TRBD1. This CDR3 region has 17 residues. CDR1 SGHAT and CDR2 FQNNGV come from the germline V gene.

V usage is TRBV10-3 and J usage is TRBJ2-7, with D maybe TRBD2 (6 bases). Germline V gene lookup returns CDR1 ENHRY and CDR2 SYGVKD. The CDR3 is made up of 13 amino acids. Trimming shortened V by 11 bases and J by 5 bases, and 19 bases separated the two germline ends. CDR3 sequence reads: CAANRDGSHEQYF. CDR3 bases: TGTGCCGCGAATCGGGACGGGAGTCACGAGCAGTACTTC.